The 23 T cell receptor beta chains below were found in one sample sequenced in a study of Graves' ophthalmopathy and Graves' hyperthyroidism. Amplification of TCR beta CDR3 regions used RNA transcripts. Investigators did first-round RT-PCR with HTBI primers, then second-round multiplex PCR. A single record per CDR3 protein comes from TCRdb applying MiXCR to the multiplex PCR reads. The table includes roughly 500,000 distinct CDR3 sequences, roughly 14% detected once. The sample comprised blood. Every receptor here comes from a woman in her 30s with Graves' ophthalmopathy.

This clonotype showed up many times. This CDR3 reads CASNPGVDSNQPQHF. CDR3 nucleotides: TGTGCCAGCAACCCGGGAGTAGACAGCAATCAGCCCCAGCATTTT. V usage is TRBV6-1 and J usage is TRBJ1-5; D not certain. CDR3 length: 15 residues. V dropped 7 bases and J dropped 1 base, with 14 bases sitting between them. Germline V gene sequence: CDR1 MNHNS, CDR2 SASEGT.

In its sample, this clonotype was seen a few times. The genes are TRBV4-1 and TRBJ2-5; D gene uncertain. V lost 0 bases and J lost 2, with 4 bases in between. The CDR3 contains 13 residues. CDR1 is MGHRA, CDR2 YSYEKL, per germline. CDR3 region: CASSQEWQETQYF. The CDR3 DNA reads as TGCGCCAGCAGCCAAGAGTGGCAAGAGACCCAGTACTTC.

Comments on this clonotype: A much larger clone sits a single nucleotide away, making a read error possible. The genes are TRBV12-3 or TRBV12-4 and TRBJ2-7, with 7 bases aligning to TRBD1. The CDR3 extends over 14 amino acids. V lost 6 bases to trimming and J lost 2 bases; unmatched junction nucleotides: 7. CDR3 sequence: CASSRQGFTYEQYV. The CDR3 coding sequence is TGTGCCAGCAGCCGACAGGGTTTTACCTACGAGCAGTACGTC.

The chain is built from TRBV6-5 and TRBJ2-2; D remains ambiguous. This CDR3 contains 13 residues. V was cut by 3 bases and J by 3 bases, with 5 bases left in between. The V gene's germline CDR1 is MNHEY and CDR2 SVGAGI. In DNA form, the CDR3 reads TGTGCCAGCAGTTATGCCGACACCGGGGAGCTGTTTTTT. This codes for CASSYADTGELFF.

This clonotype was counted many times. The J gene is TRBJ1-1, the V gene TRBV27; 8 positions match TRBD1. CDR3 size: 14 residues. With 4 bases clipped from V and 7 bases from J, the junction kept 8 bases outside the gene matches. Germline-derived CDR1 and CDR2 are MNHEY and SMNVEV (reference sequence). The CDR3 is CASSSSDRVFEAFF. CDR3 sequence (DNA): TGTGCCAGCAGTTCCTCGGACAGGGTTTTTGAAGCTTTCTTT.

Only a few counts were recorded for this clonotype. This sequence joins TRBV7-9 and TRBJ1-2; perhaps TRBD1 as D (5 bases). The CDR3 extends over 14 amino acids. Trimming left V 4 bases short and J 4 bases short, with 13 bases between. The germline gives CDR1 SEHNR, CDR2 FQNEAQ (reference sequence). Here the CDR3 DNA reads TGTGCCAGCAGCTATCTAGGCGGGACCTATGGCTACACCTTC. It specifies CASSYLGGTYGYTF. Full variable domain (rest looked up from reference TRBV7-9 and TRBJ1-2): DTGVSQNPRHKITKRGQNVTFRCDPISEHNRLYWYRQTLGQGPEFLTYFQNEAQLEKSRLLSDRFSAERPKGSFSTLEIQRTEQGDSAMYLCASSYLGGTYGYTFGSGTRLTVV.

This clonotype was recorded many times. The chain recombines TRBV6-5 with TRBJ1-2; 7 bases line up with TRBD1. Per germline, CDR1 MNHEY and CDR2 SVGAGI. V gave up 3 bases and J gave up 2 bases; unmatched junction bases: 3. This CDR3 spans 14 amino acids. Written as DNA, the CDR3 is TGTGCCAGCAGTTATGGGACAGCGAACTATGGCTACACCTTC. Its protein product is CASSYGTANYGYTF.

This clonotype was counted many times. The chain employs TRBV6-1 and TRBJ2-2; tentative D call: TRBD2 (6 bases). Looked up from germline, CDR1 is MNHNS and CDR2 is SASEGT. The CDR3 spans 16 residues. Between the trimmed V and J ends, which lost 3 bases and 7 bases, there was a span of 18 bases. The CDR3 loop reads CASSDTGENPVGELFF. The CDR3 DNA sequence: TGTGCCAGCAGTGACACGGGGGAGAATCCCGTCGGGGAGCTGTTTTTT.

This sequence joins TRBV4-1 and TRBJ2-5; the D is unclear. The V gene's germline CDR1 is MGHRA and CDR2 YSYEKL. V was trimmed by 0 bases and J by 3 bases, leaving 11 bases between them. CDR3 length: 15 amino acids. CDR3 region: CASSQDRDTEETQYF. The DNA of the CDR3 is TGCGCCAGCAGCCAAGATCGAGACACTGAAGAGACCCAGTACTTC.

This clonotype appeared many times. A single base separates this from a much larger clone, so it may be a read error. V gene TRBV6-5 combines with J gene TRBJ2-7; a possible D gene is TRBD1 (6 bases). Trimming pared 0 bases from V and 2 bases from J, leaving 14 bases between. This CDR3 comprises 16 residues. Germline loops: CDR1 MNHEY, CDR2 SVGAGI. The CDR3 loop reads CASSYSFAGAAYEQYF. The CDR3 region has the DNA TGTGCCAGCAGTTACTCGTTTGCAGGGGCCGCCTACGAGCAGTACTTC.

This clonotype was observed a handful of times. This may come from a read error, since a much larger clone is one base off. The chain links TRBV6-5 to TRBJ2-5; no reliable D call. V dropped 4 bases and J dropped 5 bases, with 11 bases sitting between them. Looked up from germline, CDR1 is MNHEY and CDR2 is SVGAGI. The CDR3 is 13 residues long. This CDR3 is CASSSSARETQYF. DNA for the CDR3: TGTGCCAGCAGTTCATCTGCTCGGGAGACCCAGTACTTC.

This clonotype appeared many times. The rearrangement joins TRBV30 to TRBJ2-2; D gene ambiguous. CDR1 is GTSNPN, CDR2 SVGIG, per germline (reference sequence). This CDR3 has 11 residues. Trimming pared 2 bases from V and 7 bases from J, leaving 5 bases between. CDR3 loop: CAWSIRGELFF. Written as DNA, the CDR3 is TGTGCCTGGAGTATCCGCGGGGAGCTGTTTTTT.

This clonotype occurred a few times. The rearrangement uses TRBV7-2 and TRBJ2-2; D gene unclear. This CDR3 spans 14 amino acids. V was pared by 1 base and J by 7 bases, with 10 bases between. Per germline, CDR1 SGHTA and CDR2 FQGNSA. In DNA form, the CDR3 reads TGTGCCAGCAGCTTAGATCGAGTCGGCGGGGAGCTGTTTTTT. The encoded protein is CASSLDRVGGELFF.

This clonotype was observed at least ten times. The chain has TRBV10-3 and TRBJ1-3; D remains unclear. The CDR3 covers 12 residues. The V gene lost 4 bases and the J gene lost 4 bases, with 5 bases spanning the gap. Germline lookup yields CDR1 ENHRY and CDR2 SYGVKD. The CDR3 spells CAISGTGNTIYF. The CDR3 DNA reads TGTGCCATCAGTGGGACCGGAAACACCATATATTTT.

This clonotype was counted many times. This sequence joins TRBV7-2 and TRBJ1-3; D gene uncertain. Germline V gene data show CDR1 as SGHTA and CDR2 as FQGNSA. This CDR3 comprises 14 residues. V was clipped by 6 bases and J by 4 bases, with 13 bases between them. The CDR3 is CASSQRTAGNTIYF. In DNA form, the CDR3 reads TGTGCCAGCAGTCAACGGACCGCCGGAAACACCATATATTTT.

This clonotype has more than one count but fewer than ten. The chain employs TRBV18 and TRBJ2-5; 7 bases match TRBD1. CDR3 length equals 15 residues. V shed 3 bases, J shed 3 bases, and the junction held 7 bases outside the gene matches. Germline V gene lookup returns CDR1 KGHSH and CDR2 LQKENI. CDR3 sequence: CASSPRQGKEETQYF. Here the CDR3 DNA reads TGTGCCAGCTCACCCCGACAGGGTAAAGAAGAGACCCAGTACTTC.

The V call is TRBV12-3 or TRBV12-4, the J call TRBJ2-7, with 10 bases matching TRBD2. V was clipped by 5 bases and J by 8 bases; unmatched bases: 9. This CDR3 comprises 14 residues. The CDR3 nucleotides read TGTGCCAGCAGTCCACCCGGACTAGCGGTAAAGCAGTACTTC. Translated: CASSPPGLAVKQYF.

This clonotype appeared many times. V is TRBV19 and J is TRBJ2-5; tentatively, D is TRBD2 (6 bases). The V gene lost 6 bases and the J gene lost 5 bases, with 16 bases spanning the gap. The germline V gene encodes CDR1 LNHDA and CDR2 SQIVND (reference sequence). This CDR3 is 14 amino acids long. The CDR3 coding sequence is TGTGCCAGTAGCCTAACACTAGCTACCGAGACCCAGTACTTC. Its translation: CASSLTLATETQYF.

This clonotype was detected ten times or more. V gene TRBV2 combines with J gene TRBJ2-3; D remains ambiguous. CDR1 and CDR2 (germline): SNHLY, FYNNEI. This CDR3 has 13 amino acids. V lost 1 base, J lost 6 bases, and 8 bases lay in between. CDR3 region: CASSEDSVDTQYF. The CDR3 DNA follows: TGTGCCAGCAGTGAAGATTCCGTGGATACGCAGTATTTT.

This clonotype has a count of ten or more. The chain combines TRBV19 with TRBJ2-7; TRBD1 aligns across 7 bases. This CDR3 has 15 amino acids. CDR1 and CDR2 from the germline V gene are LNHDA and SQIVND (reference sequence). Germline trimming cut 1 base from V and 4 bases from J; bases unmatched to any gene: 7. The CDR3 DNA follows: TGTGCCAGTAGTATAGCCGCGACAGGGTATTACGAGCAGTACTTC. Translating it yields CASSIAATGYYEQYF.

This clonotype was detected many times. The genes are TRBV28 and TRBJ1-2; 8 bases match TRBD1. CDR1 and CDR2 (germline): MDHEN, SYDVKM. The CDR3 spans 18 residues. Unmatched junction bases numbered 24, after V lost 11 bases and J lost 4 bases. DNA of the CDR3: TGTGCCTCCACCCCACCCGGGACAGGCCGGGGAATACTCTATGGCTACACCTTC. Translation: CASTPPGTGRGILYGYTF.

This clonotype occurred many times. V usage is TRBV20-1 and J usage is TRBJ2-3; 13 nucleotides line up with TRBD2. V lost 6 bases to trimming and J lost 6 bases; unmatched junction nucleotides: 15. Per the germline V gene, CDR1 is DFQATT and CDR2 is SNEGSKA (reference sequence). CDR3 size: 17 residues. The CDR3, as DNA: TGCAGTGCCCCCACTAGCGGGAGGGCCCTTTTAGAGGATACGCAGTATTTT. Its protein product is CSAPTSGRALLEDTQYF.

This clonotype occurred many times. The rearrangement joins TRBV6-1 to TRBJ1-6, with D perhaps matching TRBD1 (6 bases). This CDR3 comprises 14 residues. V lost 7 bases, J lost 7 bases, and 14 bases lay in between. The germline gives CDR1 MNHNS, CDR2 SASEGT. DNA for the CDR3: TGTGCCAGCATAGGGAACAGGGAGAATTCACCCCTCCACTTT. Protein: CASIGNRENSPLHF.